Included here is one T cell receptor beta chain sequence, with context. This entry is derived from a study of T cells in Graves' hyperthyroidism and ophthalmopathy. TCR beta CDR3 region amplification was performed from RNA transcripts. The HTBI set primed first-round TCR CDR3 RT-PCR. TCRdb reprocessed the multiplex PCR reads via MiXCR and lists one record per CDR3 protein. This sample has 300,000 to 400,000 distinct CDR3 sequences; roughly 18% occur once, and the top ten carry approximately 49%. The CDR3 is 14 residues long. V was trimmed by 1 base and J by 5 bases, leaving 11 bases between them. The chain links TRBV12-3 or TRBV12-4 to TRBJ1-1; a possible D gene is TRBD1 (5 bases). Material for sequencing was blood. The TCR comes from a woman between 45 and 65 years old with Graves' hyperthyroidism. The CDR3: CASSLDGAGTEAFF. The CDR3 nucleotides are TGTGCCAGCAGTTTAGATGGGGCGGGGACTGAAGCTTTCTTT.